These 3 T cell receptor beta chains originate from one sample sequenced in a study of T cell changes during pregnancy in multiple sclerosis. Assay: immunoSEQ multiplex PCR; the TCRdb copy retains only in-frame clones and omits some. The table shows some 48,000 clones, with 95% occurring only once. Sequenced here: CD8+ T cells from peripheral blood mononuclear cells, sampled in the first trimester of pregnancy. These receptors were obtained from a female donor with multiple sclerosis, enrolled in a pregnancy study.

CDR3 in DNA: TGTGCCAGCAGTCCCCGAAGGGGCGGGGAGCTGTTTTTT. Translated: CASSPRRGGELFF. The chain combines TRBV28 with TRBJ2-2; possibly TRBD1 for D (5 bases). This CDR3 is built from 13 residues. Deletions cut 5 bases from V and 7 bases from J, with 11 bases between. The germline V gene encodes CDR1 MDHEN and CDR2 SYDVKM.

V and J are TRBV28 and TRBJ2-2; 9 bases are shared with TRBD1. V dropped 4 bases and J dropped 8; count of bases not matched to a gene: 11. Germline assignment: CDR1 MDHEN and CDR2 SYDVKM. The CDR3 sequence is 16 residues long. The CDR3 DNA reads as TGTGCCAGCAGTTCCACGGACAGGGGTGAAACTGGGGAGCTGTTTTTT. Residues: CASSSTDRGETGELFF.

The chain has TRBV7-4 and TRBJ2-7; the match to TRBD1 covers 7 bases. The CDR3 contains 17 residues. CDR1 and CDR2 from the germline V gene are SGHVT and SQSDAQ. J lost 0 bases, V lost 2 bases, and 10 bases had no gene match. Written as DNA, the CDR3 is TGTGCCAGCAGCTTAAAATATACAGGGGTCAACTCCTACGAGCAGTACTTC. It yields the protein CASSLKYTGVNSYEQYF.